Below, 24 T cell receptor beta chains from the same sample are listed, as sequenced in a study of post-analysis software for immune sequencing data. The study, taken as a whole, reports: Controls had lower frequencies than patients of a few TRBV segments, which included TRBV5-6, TRBV5-1 and TRBV20-1.

No antigens are known for them. Sequencing libraries made from TCR beta cDNA carried unique molecular identifiers. TCRdb reprocessed the PCR reads via MiXCR and lists one record per CDR3 protein. The sample has some 690,000 distinct CDR3 sequences; 59% are singletons. What was sequenced was blood. These receptors originate from a girl aged 2-10 years with multiple sclerosis.

This chain links TRBV20-1 with TRBJ1-5, with 7 bases fitting TRBD1. The V segment lost 4 bases and the J segment 0 bases; nucleotides outside the gene matches: 9. The CDR3 is 16 amino acids. Germline V CDR1 and CDR2: DFQATT, SNEGSKA (reference sequence). The CDR3 coding sequence is TGCAGTGCTAAGACTACAGGGGCGGCTAGCAATCAGCCCCAGCATTTT. Residues: CSAKTTGAASNQPQHF.

This clonotype was seen a few times. The chain combines TRBV6-1 with TRBJ2-1; D gene unclear. The V gene's germline CDR1 is MNHNS and CDR2 SASEGT. The CDR3 spans 15 residues. Between the trimmed V and J ends, which lost 5 bases and 6 bases, there was a span of 17 bases. CDR3 protein: CASSPSAGKFNEQFF. CDR3 in DNA: TGTGCCAGCAGTCCCTCGGCTGGGAAATTCAATGAGCAGTTCTTC.

This clonotype was detected a few times. The gene calls are TRBV7-9 and TRBJ2-1; TRBD1 matches at 7 bases. The CDR3 covers 15 residues. Germline CDR1 is SEHNR and CDR2 is FQNEAQ (reference sequence). Trimming removed 3 bases from V and 0 bases from J; junction bases left unmatched: 2. This CDR3 reads CASSFGQASYNEQFF. The CDR3 DNA is TGTGCCAGCAGCTTCGGACAGGCCTCCTACAATGAGCAGTTCTTC.

CDR3 sequence: CASSQGLVNEQYF. The CDR3 nucleotides are TGTGCCAGCAGCCAGGGACTTGTGAACGAGCAGTACTTC. The chain couples TRBV3-1 to TRBJ2-7, with D possibly being TRBD2 (6 bases). V lost 3 bases and J lost 5, with 11 bases in between. Germline CDR1 reads LGHDT; CDR2 reads YNNKEL (reference sequence). The CDR3 runs 13 residues.

The rearrangement joins TRBV27 to TRBJ1-2; TRBD1 might be the D (5 bases). This CDR3 contains 13 residues. V lost 5 bases and J 8 bases, leaving 15 bases between the germline ends. Germline V CDR1 and CDR2: MNHEY, SMNVEV (reference sequence). The CDR3 DNA is TGTGCCAGCAGTCCCTCGCGGGGCTCGGGCTACACCTTC. Its translation is CASSPSRGSGYTF.

The J gene is TRBJ2-1, the V gene TRBV6-1; the match to TRBD2 covers 11 bases. The CDR3 is made up of 16 amino acids. CDR1 and CDR2 (germline): MNHNS, SASEGT. Unmatched junction bases numbered 14, after V lost 6 bases and J lost 10 bases. The CDR3 DNA follows: TGTGCCAGCAGGGAGAGGAATCTAGCGGGGGGAAGCGAGCAGTTCTTC. Its translation is CASRERNLAGGSEQFF.

The genes are TRBV29-1 and TRBJ2-7; no clear D gene. CDR1 is SQVTM and CDR2 is ANQGSEA in the germline V gene. Trimming removed 5 bases from V and 4 bases from J, with 27 bases in between. The length of the CDR3 is 17 residues. The CDR3 loop reads CSVHFPQSRESLYEQYF. The DNA of the CDR3 is TGCAGCGTTCACTTCCCCCAAAGCCGAGAATCCTTATACGAGCAGTACTTC.

This clonotype was detected only once. V usage is TRBV10-3 and J usage is TRBJ2-1, with D perhaps TRBD2 (5 bases). The germline gives CDR1 ENHRY, CDR2 SYGVKD. V was trimmed by 0 bases and J by 8 bases, leaving 14 bases between them. This CDR3 spans 15 amino acids. The CDR3 DNA follows: TGTGCCATCAGTGAGTCTGAGGGTACCCTCGATGAGCAGTTCTTC. It yields the protein CAISESEGTLDEQFF.

The rearrangement links TRBV20-1 to TRBJ2-4; 9 nucleotides match TRBD2. The V and J ends lost 3 bases and 13 bases, in that order; junction bases with no gene match: 16. Germline-derived CDR1 and CDR2 are DFQATT and SNEGSKA (reference sequence). The CDR3 loop spans 15 amino acids. The CDR3 sequence: CSARGDLAGTHEQYF. In nucleotides, the CDR3 is TGCAGTGCTAGGGGGGATCTAGCGGGGACTCATGAGCAGTACTTC.

This clonotype was counted once. J is TRBJ1-2 and V is TRBV19, with D possibly matching TRBD1 (6 bases). Trimming shortened V by 7 bases and J by 4 bases, and 19 bases separated the two germline ends. The CDR3 has 15 amino acids. From germline, CDR1 is LNHDA and CDR2 SQIVND (reference sequence). The CDR3 loop is CASTTTTGLTYGYTF. CDR3 nucleotides: TGTGCCAGTACCACAACCACAGGGTTAACCTATGGCTACACCTTC.

The V and J genes are TRBV20-1 and TRBJ2-3, with no clear D. Looked up from germline, CDR1 is DFQATT and CDR2 is SNEGSKA (reference sequence). This CDR3 region has 13 residues. V lost 3 bases and J 0 bases, leaving 7 bases between the germline ends. CDR3 residues: CSASPPSTDTQYF. CDR3 in DNA: TGCAGTGCTAGCCCCCCAAGCACAGATACGCAGTATTTT.

This clonotype showed up just once. CDR3 DNA sequence: TGTGCCAGCAGGGGACACCTGAACACCGGGGAGCTGTTTTTT. Translation gives CASRGHLNTGELFF. The chain uses TRBV6-5 and TRBJ2-2, with D perhaps TRBD1 (6 bases). Germline V CDR1 and CDR2: MNHEY, SVGAGI. This CDR3 has 14 residues. Deletions cut 6 bases from V and 1 base from J, with 9 bases between.

This sequence joins TRBV12-3 or TRBV12-4 and TRBJ2-7; D is tentatively TRBD1 or TRBD2 (6 bases each). There are 14 residues in the CDR3. V was clipped by 3 bases and J by 0 bases, with 9 bases between them. The DNA of the CDR3 is TGTGCCAGCAGTTTTAGGGGGGACTCCTACGAGCAGTACTTC. Translated, it gives CASSFRGDSYEQYF.

This clonotype was detected a few times. The rearrangement joins TRBV29-1 to TRBJ1-2, with D possibly TRBD1 on 6 matching bases. V was cut by 2 bases and J by 4 bases, with 20 bases left in between. CDR1 SQVTM and CDR2 ANQGSEA come from the germline V gene. The CDR3 totals 16 residues. The CDR3 here is CSVEMDSPLASYGYTF. For the CDR3, the DNA is TGCAGCGTTGAAATGGACAGCCCTCTCGCTAGCTATGGCTACACCTTC.

The chain employs TRBV25-1 and TRBJ1-1, with 9 bases lining up with TRBD1. The CDR3 loop spans 16 amino acids. V lost 9 bases to trimming and J lost 0 bases; unmatched junction nucleotides: 11. Per germline, CDR1 MGHDK and CDR2 SYGVNS. CDR3: CARGDRVKRVNTEAFF. In DNA form, the CDR3 reads TGTGCCAGGGGGGACAGGGTGAAAAGGGTGAACACTGAAGCTTTCTTT.

This chain connects TRBV29-1 to TRBJ2-1, with no clear D. This CDR3 contains 11 residues. Germline loops: CDR1 SQVTM, CDR2 ANQGSEA. V lost 3 bases and J 10 bases, leaving 10 bases between the germline ends. For the CDR3, the DNA is TGCAGCGTTGATGCGAGCACCGAGCAGTTCTTC. Its translation: CSVDASTEQFF.

DNA of the CDR3: TGTGCCAGCATCTGCGAGGTCCCCCGGGTCGCCTTCTATGGCTACACCTTC. Residues: CASICEVPRVAFYGYTF. This chain connects TRBV7-9 to TRBJ1-2; no clear D. V gave up 7 bases and J gave up 4 bases, with 25 bases separating them. Germline CDR1 is SEHNR and CDR2 is FQNEAQ (reference sequence). This CDR3 has 17 residues.

This chain uses TRBV6-6 with TRBJ1-2; D not resolved. The germline gives CDR1 MNHNY, CDR2 SVGAGI (reference sequence). This CDR3 is 11 amino acids long. With 8 bases removed from V and 8 bases from J, the gap between germline ends came to 12 bases. The CDR3 spells CASASRGGYTF. In DNA, the CDR3 is TGTGCCAGCGCGTCGCGGGGAGGCTACACCTTC.

This clonotype showed up just once. The V and J genes are TRBV29-1 and TRBJ1-2; the D gene is possibly TRBD1 (5 bases). There are 12 residues in the CDR3. The germline V gene has CDR1 SQVTM and CDR2 ANQGSEA. V lost 5 bases, J lost 4 bases, and 11 bases lay in between. The CDR3 nucleotides are TGCAGCGTTCGTTTCAGGGCCTATGGCTACACCTTC. Its protein product is CSVRFRAYGYTF.

V is TRBV4-1 and J is TRBJ2-7; TRBD2 aligns across 7 bases. V dropped 3 bases and J dropped 0; count of bases not matched to a gene: 8. This CDR3 has 16 amino acids. The germline V gene has CDR1 MGHRA and CDR2 YSYEKL. This chain's CDR3 is CASSHNQAGLSYEQYF. In DNA form, the CDR3 reads TGCGCCAGCAGCCATAACCAAGCGGGGCTCTCCTACGAGCAGTACTTC.

The chain has TRBV5-1 and TRBJ1-1; the D gene is possibly TRBD1 (5 bases). CDR1 is SGHRS, CDR2 YFSETQ, per germline. CDR3 length: 14 amino acids. With 3 bases removed from V and 7 bases from J, the gap between germline ends came to 16 bases. The CDR3 reads CASSSGLDRVEAFF. The DNA for the CDR3 is TGCGCCAGCAGCTCGGGACTTGACAGAGTTGAAGCTTTCTTT. Full variable domain (remainder filled in from reference TRBV5-1 and TRBJ1-1): KAGVTQTPRYLIKTRGQQVTLSCSPISGHRSVSWYQQTPGQGLQFLFEYFSETQRNKGNFPGRFSGRQFSNSRSEMNVSTLELGDSALYLCASSSGLDRVEAFFGQGTRLTVV.

CDR3 sequence (DNA): TGTGCCAGCAGCTTAGGAGGACAGGAGTACAATGAGCAGTTCTTC. Its protein product is CASSLGGQEYNEQFF. J is TRBJ2-1 and V is TRBV7-9, with 7 bases aligning to TRBD1. The CDR3 totals 15 residues. V shed 1 base, J shed 4 bases, and the junction held 4 bases outside the gene matches. Germline V gene sequence: CDR1 SEHNR, CDR2 FQNEAQ (reference sequence).

V gene TRBV3-1 combines with J gene TRBJ2-7, with TRBD1 as a possible D gene (5 bases). The J call could be wrong; TRBJ2-5 is a better fit for the DNA end. Looked up from germline, CDR1 is LGHDT and CDR2 is YNNKEL (reference sequence). The length of the CDR3 is 17 residues. The CDR3 bases are TGTGCCAGCAGCCAAGGACAGTTGAGTGGAGCAAAAGAGACCCAGTACTTC. It yields the protein CASSQGQLSGAKETQYF.

V and J are TRBV7-2 and TRBJ2-3; D might be TRBD1 or TRBD2, each matching 5 bases. The CDR3 length is 14 residues. Germline CDR1 reads SGHTA; CDR2 reads FQGNSA. V lost 0 bases and J lost 5, with 9 bases in between. The CDR3 DNA is TGTGCCAGCAGCTTAGCCGGGGCAGTAGATACGCAGTATTTT. Protein sequence: CASSLAGAVDTQYF.